This T cell receptor (beta chain) was sequenced for a study of blood T cell repertoires in COVID-19. V lost 5 bases to trimming and J lost 4 bases; unmatched junction nucleotides: 6. The CDR3 runs 14 residues. The V gene's germline CDR1 is MNHEY and CDR2 SVGAGI. The authors' processing: Reference gene primer amplification in the assay estimated nucleated cell counts. The data were produced by immunoSEQ multiplex PCR, yet TCRdb's version contains in-frame clones alone and is incomplete. V and J calls and clone size follow that table, whereas D and trimming were derived from the DNA. The sample yields about 74,000 clones, almost 85% seen once.

This sequence was found in a man between 65 and 85 years old with acute or convalescent COVID-19. The specimen sequenced was peripheral blood. The chain couples TRBV6-5 to TRBJ2-3; 7 nucleotides align to TRBD2. This CDR3 is CASSPRTRPDTQYF. CDR3 nucleotide sequence: TGTGCCAGCAGTCCTCGGACTAGACCAGATACGCAGTATTTT.